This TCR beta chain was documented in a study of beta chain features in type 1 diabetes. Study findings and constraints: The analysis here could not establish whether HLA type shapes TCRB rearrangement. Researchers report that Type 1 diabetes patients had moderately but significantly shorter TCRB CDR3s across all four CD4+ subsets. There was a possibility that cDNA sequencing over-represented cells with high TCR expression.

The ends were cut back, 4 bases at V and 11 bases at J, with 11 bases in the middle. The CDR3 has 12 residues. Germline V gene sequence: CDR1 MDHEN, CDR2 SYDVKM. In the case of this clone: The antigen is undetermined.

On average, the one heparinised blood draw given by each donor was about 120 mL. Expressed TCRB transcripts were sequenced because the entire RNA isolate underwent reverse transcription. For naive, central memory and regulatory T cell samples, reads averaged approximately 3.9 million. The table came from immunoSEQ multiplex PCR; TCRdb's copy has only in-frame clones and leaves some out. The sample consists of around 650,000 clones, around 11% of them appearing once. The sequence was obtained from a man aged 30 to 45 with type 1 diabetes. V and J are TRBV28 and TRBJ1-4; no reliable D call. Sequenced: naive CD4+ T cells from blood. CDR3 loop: CASSSYQWKLFF. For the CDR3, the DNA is TGTGCCAGCAGTTCCTATCAATGGAAACTGTTTTTT.